The 15 T cell receptor beta chains below come from one sample, sequenced in a study of cytomegalovirus exposure and HLA in healthy donors. The PCR employed 60 Vbeta primers together with 13 Jbeta primers. Repertoires were generated with immunoSEQ multiplex PCR, while TCRdb's copy carries only in-frame clones and drops some. The sample shows approximately 100,000 clones, 75% to 80% of them seen only once. Material: PBMCs. These receptor sequences come from a man in his 60s in good health and CMV-seropositive.

This chain links TRBV5-1 with TRBJ2-1, with 7 bases aligning to TRBD1. CDR1 and CDR2 (germline): SGHRS, YFSETQ. This CDR3 has 14 amino acids. The V segment lost 4 bases and the J segment 5 bases; nucleotides outside the gene matches: 6. CDR3 coding DNA: TGCGCCAGCAGCCCTATGACAGGGAACAATGAGCAGTTCTTC. It is translated as CASSPMTGNNEQFF. Combining the CDR3 with reference TRBV5-1 and TRBJ2-1 gives the whole variable domain KAGVTQTPRYLIKTRGQQVTLSCSPISGHRSVSWYQQTPGQGLQFLFEYFSETQRNKGNFPGRFSGRQFSNSRSEMNVSTLELGDSALYLCASSPMTGNNEQFFGPGTRLTVL.

The chain is built from TRBV2 and TRBJ2-7; 7 bases are shared with TRBD1. J was trimmed by 4 bases and V by 7 bases; bases with no gene match: 4. The CDR3 is 12 amino acids. Germline CDR1 reads SNHLY; CDR2 reads FYNNEI. The CDR3 DNA follows: TGTGCCAGCACCCTACAGGGGTACGAGCAGTACTTC. This codes for CASTLQGYEQYF.

A single count supports this clone. The chain has TRBV10-3 and TRBJ2-5; TRBD1 matches at 9 bases. The DNA end is a closer match to TRBJ2-7, so the J assignment may be wrong. Germline V CDR1 and CDR2: ENHRY, SYGVKD. The CDR3 contains 14 residues. The CDR3 coding sequence is TGTGCCATCAGTCAGGGACAGGGAAACCGCGAGCAGTACTTC. Translation gives CAISQGQGNREQYF.

The V gene is TRBV5-4, the J gene TRBJ2-7, with 16 positions matching TRBD2. The CDR3 consists of 17 residues. Germline V gives CDR1 SGHNT, CDR2 YYREEE (reference sequence). The V and J ends lost 3 bases and 5 bases, in that order; junction bases with no gene match: 8. CDR3 loop: CASSSGTSGGAGNEQYF. As DNA, the CDR3 is TGTGCCAGCAGCTCAGGGACTAGCGGGGGGGCCGGTAACGAGCAGTACTTC. Together with reference TRBV5-4 and TRBJ2-7, the CDR3 gives the full variable domain: ETGVTQSPTHLIKTRGQQVTLRCSSQSGHNTVSWYQQALGQGPQFIFQYYREEENGRGNFPPRFSGLQFPNYSSELNVNALELDDSALYLCASSSGTSGGAGNEQYFGPGTRLTVT.

This chain connects TRBV15 to TRBJ1-1, with TRBD1 matching over 9 bases. CDR1 and CDR2 (germline): LNHNV, YYDKDF (reference sequence). The length of the CDR3 is 15 residues. The V segment lost 0 bases and the J segment 1 base; nucleotides outside the gene matches: 0. The CDR3 region has the DNA TGTGCCACCAGCAGAGAGGACAGGGGGAACACTGAAGCTTTCTTT. Translating it yields CATSREDRGNTEAFF.

This clone was detected once. The chain has TRBV7-3 and TRBJ2-2; perhaps TRBD2 as D (7 bases). In germline, CDR1 is SGHTA, CDR2 FQGTGA. This CDR3 region has 14 residues. V lost 3 bases to trimming and J lost 4 bases, with 9 bases between them. The DNA of the CDR3 is TGTGCCAGCAGCTTGGGAGGGGGCACCGGGGAGCTGTTTTTT. It is translated as CASSLGGGTGELFF.

This clone has just a few counts. This chain connects TRBV5-5 to TRBJ1-1; D is perhaps TRBD1 (6 bases). Between the trimmed V and J ends, which lost 0 bases and 1 base, there was a span of 10 bases. The CDR3 totals 15 residues. The germline CDR1 and CDR2 sequences are SGHKS and YYEKEE (reference sequence). CDR3 nucleotides: TGTGCCAGCAGCTTGGCCCAGGGGACGAACACTGAAGCTTTCTTT. Its translation is CASSLAQGTNTEAFF.

The J gene is TRBJ1-2, the V gene TRBV6-4; the D is unclear. Germline V gene sequence: CDR1 MRHNA, CDR2 SNTAGT. The ends were cut back, 2 bases at V and 5 bases at J, with 6 bases in the middle. This CDR3 is 12 amino acids long. CDR3 nucleotide sequence: TGTGCCAGCAGTGACGACACTTATGGCTACACCTTC. Protein: CASSDDTYGYTF.

The chain recombines TRBV5-6 with TRBJ2-5, with TRBD1 identical over 9 bases. This CDR3 comprises 14 residues. The V segment lost 3 bases and the J segment 4 bases; nucleotides outside the gene matches: 4. Germline V gene lookup returns CDR1 SGHDT and CDR2 YYEEEE. The CDR3 coding sequence is TGTGCCAGCAGCTCCGGGACAGGGCTAGAGACCCAGTACTTC. It codes for CASSSGTGLETQYF.

The gene calls are TRBV23-1 and TRBJ2-7; 9 positions agree with TRBD1. TRBV23-1 is an open reading frame whose function is uncertain. The V segment lost 3 bases and the J segment 3 bases; nucleotides outside the gene matches: 15. The CDR3 has 18 amino acids. The CDR3 sequence: CASSHATRGDRVHYEQYF. The CDR3, as DNA: TGCGCCAGCAGTCACGCAACGAGGGGGGACAGGGTCCACTACGAGCAGTACTTC.

The rearrangement uses TRBV7-2 and TRBJ2-1; tentatively, D is TRBD2 (5 bases). Looked up from germline, CDR1 is SGHTA and CDR2 is FQGNSA. The CDR3 loop spans 15 amino acids. V was cut by 2 bases and J by 6 bases, with 14 bases left in between. CDR3 coding DNA: TGTGCCAGCAGCTTAATCCCCACGGCGGGCAATGAGCAGTTCTTC. Protein sequence: CASSLIPTAGNEQFF.

The chain combines TRBV2 with TRBJ2-7; 9 bases are shared with TRBD2. CDR1 is SNHLY, CDR2 FYNNEI, per germline. J was trimmed by 0 bases and V by 6 bases; bases with no gene match: 3. There are 14 residues in the CDR3. CDR3 coding DNA: TGTGCCAGCAGCCGGACTAGCGCCTCCTACGAGCAGTACTTC. This translates into CASSRTSASYEQYF.

This sequence joins TRBV5-6 and TRBJ1-1, with 7 positions matching TRBD1. Germline loops: CDR1 SGHDT, CDR2 YYEEEE. The ends lost 2 bases at V and 0 bases at J; junction bases unmatched: 4. The CDR3 covers 15 residues. As DNA, the CDR3 is TGTGCCAGCAGCTTACAGGGACAGATGAACACTGAAGCTTTCTTT. Its protein product is CASSLQGQMNTEAFF.

The chain couples TRBV6-6 to TRBJ1-2; TRBD1 matches at 7 bases. V shed 5 bases and J 1 base; nucleotides not matched to a gene: 10. Germline V gene lookup returns CDR1 MNHNY and CDR2 SVGAGI (reference sequence). The CDR3 covers 16 residues. CDR3 nucleotides: TGTGCCAGCAGTACCAGACAGGGCCGTATTAACTATGGCTACACCTTC. The encoded protein is CASSTRQGRINYGYTF.

The gene calls are TRBV27 and TRBJ2-7; 11 bases agree with TRBD1. J was trimmed by 4 bases and V by 6 bases; bases with no gene match: 11. This CDR3 has 16 residues. Per germline, CDR1 MNHEY and CDR2 SMNVEV (reference sequence). DNA for the CDR3: TGTGCCAGCAGCCCCCCCGGGACAGGGGGTCGGTACGAGCAGTACTTC. The encoded protein is CASSPPGTGGRYEQYF.